These 10 T cell receptor beta chains came from one sample sequenced in a study of identical twins. Each CDR3 protein gets one entry after TCRdb re-called the 5' RACE reads with MiXCR. The table lists about 530,000 distinct CDR3 sequences, about 15% of them singletons. The same sample was also used in a study of yellow fever vaccine responses in identical twins.

The sequenced sample was CD4+ T cells sorted from blood. These receptors all stem from a woman younger than 30 in good health.

This clonotype was counted a few times. J is TRBJ2-6 and V is TRBV20-1, with D maybe TRBD1 (5 bases). This CDR3 has 15 amino acids. Germline V gene sequence: CDR1 DFQATT, CDR2 SNEGSKA (reference sequence). The V end was cut by 3 bases, the J end by 0 bases, with 9 bases between. The CDR3 here is CSASSGPSGANVLTF. The CDR3 DNA reads as TGCAGTGCTAGTTCAGGGCCCTCTGGGGCCAACGTCCTGACTTTC.

The V gene is TRBV25-1, the J gene TRBJ1-1, with D tentatively TRBD1 (5 bases). Germline V lookup: CDR1 MGHDK, CDR2 SYGVNS. Trimming stripped 5 bases from V and 4 bases from J, with 17 bases between. CDR3 length equals 15 residues. The CDR3 region is CASSRGGARSTEAFF. The CDR3 nucleotides are TGTGCCAGCAGTCGAGGAGGGGCCCGTAGCACTGAAGCTTTCTTT.

The J gene is TRBJ2-3, the V gene TRBV3-1; D perhaps matches TRBD2 (6 bases). This CDR3 is 16 amino acids long. With 6 bases removed from V and 3 bases from J, the gap between germline ends came to 19 bases. The germline V gene encodes CDR1 LGHDT and CDR2 YNNKEL (reference sequence). This chain's CDR3 is CASRKIGGAGTDTQYF. CDR3 bases: TGTGCCAGCAGAAAGATAGGAGGGGCAGGTACAGATACGCAGTATTTT.

The chain carries TRBV27 and TRBJ2-7; 11 bases match TRBD2. J lost 5 bases, V lost 4 bases, and 13 bases had no gene match. The germline gives CDR1 MNHEY, CDR2 SMNVEV (reference sequence). This CDR3 spans 17 amino acids. This CDR3 reads CASSSGPGLAGGDEQYF. DNA of the CDR3: TGTGCCAGCAGTTCGGGCCCGGGCCTAGCGGGAGGCGACGAGCAGTACTTC.

This clonotype was seen many times. The chain employs TRBV11-3 and TRBJ1-1; D possibly corresponds to TRBD1 (5 bases). Germline V lookup: CDR1 SGHNT, CDR2 YENEEA. This CDR3 is built from 14 residues. Trimming pared 5 bases from V and 1 base from J, leaving 11 bases between. This CDR3 is CASSPGRTNTEAFF. The CDR3 DNA follows: TGTGCCAGCAGCCCGGGACGGACGAACACTGAAGCTTTCTTT.

The J gene is TRBJ2-5, the V gene TRBV27; no firm D call. Germline V gene sequence: CDR1 MNHEY, CDR2 SMNVEV (reference sequence). V lost 6 bases and J lost 1, with 18 bases in between. The CDR3 is 16 amino acids. The CDR3 bases are TGTGCCAGCAGGGGAAAAGCTGCCCTCCGCCAAGAGACCCAGTACTTC. Encoded protein: CASRGKAALRQETQYF.

This clonotype turned up a few times. This chain connects TRBV7-8 to TRBJ2-7; 12 bases line up with TRBD2. In germline, CDR1 is SGHVS, CDR2 FQNEAQ. V gave up 3 bases and J gave up 2 bases; unmatched junction bases: 14. The CDR3 has 19 residues. Written as DNA, the CDR3 is TGTGCCAGCAGCTTGGTTAGGACTAGCGGGACCTTTAAAGCCTACGAGCAGTACTTC. This encodes CASSLVRTSGTFKAYEQYF.

This clonotype was seen more than once but under ten times. The rearrangement joins TRBV20-1 to TRBJ2-3; D remains ambiguous. Germline CDR1 DFQATT, CDR2 SNEGSKA (reference sequence). There are 12 residues in the CDR3. V lost 6 bases and J lost 6, with 13 bases in between. In DNA, the CDR3 is TGCAGTGCCCCCCTCACTGCCGATACGCAGTATTTT. Translation: CSAPLTADTQYF.

The chain recombines TRBV5-1 with TRBJ2-3; 13 bases agree with TRBD2. The CDR3 totals 19 residues. With 0 bases clipped from V and 5 bases from J, the junction kept 12 bases outside the gene matches. Germline CDR1 reads SGHRS; CDR2 reads YFSETQ. The CDR3 DNA follows: TGCGCCAGCAGCTTGGGCCTGATAAGACTAGCGGGAGGTGGAGATACGCAGTATTTT. This codes for CASSLGLIRLAGGGDTQYF.

This clonotype was counted only a few times. The genes are TRBV3-1 and TRBJ2-1; 11 bases map to TRBD2. The CDR3 is 16 residues long. The ends lost 2 bases at V and 5 bases at J; junction bases unmatched: 5. CDR1 and CDR2 (germline): LGHDT, YNNKEL (reference sequence). The CDR3 DNA reads TGTGCCAGCAGCCAAAGACTAGCGGGGAGTAACAATGAGCAGTTCTTC. Its protein product is CASSQRLAGSNNEQFF.